The 8 T cell receptor beta chains below all came from one sample that was sequenced in a study of siplizumab effects on memory and regulatory T cells. Some clones are missing from TCRdb's copy, which holds only in-frame ones; the method was immunoSEQ multiplex PCR. The table includes approximately 91,000 clones, approximately 95% detected once. The sequenced sample consisted of CD8+ T cells sorted from blood. The source is a human donor in good health.

The V gene is TRBV11-3, the J gene TRBJ1-1; D not resolved. The CDR3 extends over 13 amino acids. The germline V gene encodes CDR1 SGHNT and CDR2 YENEEA. The V and J ends lost 1 base and 7 bases respectively, with 10 bases between them. CDR3 region: CASSLVSGDEAFF. In nucleotides, the CDR3 is TGTGCCAGCAGCTTAGTCAGCGGGGATGAAGCTTTCTTT.

V and J are TRBV5-1 and TRBJ1-1; 10 bases map to TRBD1. In germline, CDR1 is SGHRS, CDR2 YFSETQ. The CDR3 extends over 16 amino acids. Losses at the gene ends were 3 bases for V and 6 bases for J; bases not matched to a gene: 11. CDR3 bases: TGCGCCAGCAGCTCGACCCGGGACAGGGGAGGGGCTGAAGCTTTCTTT. It yields the protein CASSSTRDRGGAEAFF.

The chain has TRBV13 and TRBJ1-1; D not resolved. Trimming cost V 1 base and J 5 bases, with 5 bases left between them. This CDR3 has 12 amino acids. Germline lookup yields CDR1 PRHDT and CDR2 FYEKMQ (reference sequence). DNA for the CDR3: TGTGCCAGCAGCTTAGATCGGACTGAAGCTTTCTTT. Amino acid sequence: CASSLDRTEAFF.

The gene calls are TRBV9 and TRBJ2-5, with D maybe TRBD1 (6 bases). The CDR3 has 16 amino acids. V shed 4 bases and J shed 4 bases, with 20 bases lying between them. Germline values: CDR1 SGDLS, CDR2 YYNGEE. CDR3 in DNA: TGTGCCAGCAGCCAGGGGACACACGGAGACGGAGAGACCCAGTACTTC. This sequence encodes CASSQGTHGDGETQYF.

The J gene is TRBJ1-1, the V gene TRBV13; D not resolved. The V and J ends lost 6 bases and 5 bases respectively, with 13 bases between them. Germline V gene lookup returns CDR1 PRHDT and CDR2 FYEKMQ (reference sequence). The CDR3 is made up of 13 amino acids. CDR3 amino acids: CASRPSQGTEAFF. The CDR3, as DNA: TGTGCCAGCAGGCCCTCACAAGGAACTGAAGCTTTCTTT.

A remark on this clone: It may be a read error: a sequence one base away is much more abundant. V usage is TRBV7-9 and J usage is TRBJ2-3; the D is unclear. The CDR3 has 12 amino acids. V was pared by 3 bases and J by 4 bases, with 5 bases between. Looked up from germline, CDR1 is SEHNR and CDR2 is FQNEAQ (reference sequence). This CDR3 is CASSFSPDTQYF. The CDR3 region has the DNA TGTGCCAGCAGCTTCAGTCCAGATACGCAGTATTTT. Full variable domain (outside the CDR3, taken from reference TRBV7-9 and TRBJ2-3): DTGVSQNPRHKITKRGQNVTFRCDPISEHNRLYWYRQTLGQGPEFLTYFQNEAQLEKSRLLSDRFSAERPKGSFSTLEIQRTEQGDSAMYLCASSFSPDTQYFGPGTRLTVL.

The chain links TRBV7-6 to TRBJ2-3, with 11 nucleotides matching TRBD2. Trimming cost V 4 bases and J 3 bases; bases outside gene matches: 9. Germline loops: CDR1 SGHVS, CDR2 FNYEAQ. The CDR3 loop spans 17 amino acids. CDR3: CASSSSGLAGWTDTQYF. The CDR3, as DNA: TGTGCCAGCAGCTCCTCTGGACTAGCGGGTTGGACAGATACGCAGTATTTT.

The genes are TRBV6-5 and TRBJ1-1; D call uncertain. The germline V and J ends were trimmed by 5 bases and 3 bases, with 10 bases remaining between them. The CDR3 is 13 amino acids. From germline, CDR1 is MNHEY and CDR2 SVGAGI. The CDR3 sequence: CASSHDLHTEAFF. DNA for the CDR3: TGTGCCAGCAGTCACGATTTACACACTGAAGCTTTCTTT.